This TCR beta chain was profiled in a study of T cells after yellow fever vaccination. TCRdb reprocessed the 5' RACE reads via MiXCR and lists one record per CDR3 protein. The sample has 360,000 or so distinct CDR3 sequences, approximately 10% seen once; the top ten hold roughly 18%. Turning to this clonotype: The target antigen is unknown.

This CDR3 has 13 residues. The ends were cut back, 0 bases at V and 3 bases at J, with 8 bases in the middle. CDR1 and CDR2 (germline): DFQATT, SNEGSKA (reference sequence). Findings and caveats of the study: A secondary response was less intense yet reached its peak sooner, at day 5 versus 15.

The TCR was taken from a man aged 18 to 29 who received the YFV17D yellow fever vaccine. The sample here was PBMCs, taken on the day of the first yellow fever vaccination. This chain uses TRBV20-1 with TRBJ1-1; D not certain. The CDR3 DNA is TGCAGTGCTAGAGATGTAACGGACACTGAAGCTTTCTTT. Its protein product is CSARDVTDTEAFF.